This T cell receptor beta chain was found in a study of regulatory T cells in long-lasting Graves disease. At the level of the study: Persistent cases took antithyroid drugs over 5 years and stayed TSH receptor antibody positive.

In building TCR beta libraries, iRepertoire HTBI primers were used together with Arm-PCR of CDR3 regions. TCRdb reprocessed the multiplex PCR reads with MiXCR, giving one entry per CDR3 protein. In the table there are 600,000 to 850,000 distinct CDR3 sequences, 30% of which are singletons. Time point specified: persistent/refractory GD, antithyroid drugs over 5 years with positive TRAb. There was RNA extracted from PBMCs, and the TCR library was made from it. There are a few counts of this clonotype. This TCR was recovered from a female donor with Graves disease. Here the sequenced sample was peripheral blood mononuclear cells (PBMCs), taken when the disease was refractory, from a patient treated with antithyroid drugs.

The CDR3 loop is CSVNRFVQIADQETQYF. The CDR3 coding sequence is TGCAGCGTTAATCGATTCGTCCAAATTGCCGACCAAGAGACCCAGTACTTC. The V and J genes are TRBV29-1 and TRBJ2-5; D gene ambiguous. Per germline, CDR1 SQVTM and CDR2 ANQGSEA. CDR3 length: 17 residues. The V end was cut by 5 bases, the J end by 0 bases, with 22 bases between.